This TCR beta chain came from a study of T cells in women clearing cervical HPV infection. Study summary: Controls gave blood once infection was undetectable; cases at lesion identification. For cases, blood was sampled a median about 160 days after lesion detection, interquartile range about 90 to 210 days.

All participants had a single incident cervical HPV16 infection, and prevalent HPV16 infections were excluded. The method was immunoSEQ multiplex PCR; TCRdb's version includes in-frame clones alone and lacks a portion of them. Its clone listing holds tens of thousands of clones. As to this clone: Its antigen is undetermined. The read ends 3 residues early relative to the CDR3; the germline J gene fills the gap.

The germline V gene has CDR1 SNHLY and CDR2 FYNNEI. There are 17 residues in the CDR3. V was pared by 5 bases and J by 4 bases, with 13 bases of the junction left unmatched. Regarding the study as a whole: CIN3+ cases had significantly higher TCR richness than controls; evenness did not differ.

The source material was blood buffy coat. The rearrangement joins TRBV2 to TRBJ1-4, with TRBD1 identical over 7 bases. The sequence was collected from a woman aged 18 to 75 with a cervical HPV16 infection that either progressed to CIN3+ or cleared (not recorded which). The CDR3 DNA, read in part, is TGTGCCAGCAGTTCGGGACAGATCATTTCAAGTAATGAAAAA. Translated: CASSSGQIISSNEK. The CDR3 in its entirety is CASSSGQIISSNEKLFF. Full variable domain (remainder filled in from reference TRBV2 and TRBJ1-4): EPEVTQTPSHQVTQMGQEVILRCVPISNHLYFYWYRQILGQKVEFLVSFYNNEISEKSEIFDDQFSVERPDGSNFTLKIRSTKLEDSAMYFCASSSGQIISSNEKLFFGSGTQLSVL.